A single sample is the source of the 10 T cell receptor beta chains below, sequenced in a study of cytomegalovirus exposure and HLA in healthy donors. PCR involved 60 Vbeta and 13 Jbeta primers. TCRdb's copy holds only in-frame clones and misses some; the assay was immunoSEQ multiplex PCR. The data hold fewer than 250,000 clones, with about 90% observed a single time. The sequenced material came from PBMCs. The origin of the receptors is a man aged 25-45 years in good health and CMV-seronegative.

The genes are TRBV11-2 and TRBJ2-3; no clear D gene. The CDR3 loop spans 17 amino acids. The V gene's germline CDR1 is SGHAT and CDR2 FQNNGV. V lost 4 bases, J lost 2 bases, and 19 bases lay in between. The CDR3 loop is CASSSPIAARITDTQYF. In DNA form, the CDR3 reads TGTGCCAGCAGCTCACCCATTGCGGCCCGGATCACAGATACGCAGTATTTT.

The V and J genes are TRBV27 and TRBJ1-6, with 7 positions matching TRBD1. CDR3 length: 15 residues. V dropped 5 bases and J dropped 7; count of bases not matched to a gene: 8. Germline V CDR1 and CDR2: MNHEY, SMNVEV (reference sequence). The CDR3 region has the DNA TGTGCCAGCAGTCCCCAGGGGGGCCGGAATTCACCCCTCCACTTT. It specifies CASSPQGGRNSPLHF.

The chain carries TRBV19 and TRBJ1-1; the match to TRBD1 covers 8 bases. J lost 2 bases, V lost 5 bases, and 4 bases had no gene match. The CDR3 spans 14 residues. The germline V gene has CDR1 LNHDA and CDR2 SQIVND (reference sequence). The CDR3: CASSSGTGNTEAFF. The CDR3 DNA sequence: TGTGCCAGTAGTTCCGGGACAGGTAACACTGAAGCTTTCTTT.

The rearrangement joins TRBV20-1 to TRBJ1-1; the match to TRBD1 covers 7 bases. The trim removed 4 bases at V and 4 bases at J, leaving 0 bases unmatched. CDR1 DFQATT and CDR2 SNEGSKA come from the germline V gene (reference sequence). The CDR3 has 11 residues. The CDR3 region is CSATGGTEAFF. As DNA, the CDR3 is TGCAGTGCTACAGGGGGCACTGAAGCTTTCTTT.

The CDR3 coding sequence is TGTGCCAGCAGCTTAGGGGGCGCGAGCACTGAAGCTTTCTTT. This codes for CASSLGGASTEAFF. The chain uses TRBV7-9 and TRBJ1-1, with D perhaps TRBD1 (5 bases). CDR3 length: 14 amino acids. Between the trimmed V and J ends, which lost 1 base and 4 bases, there was a span of 10 bases. Germline loops: CDR1 SEHNR, CDR2 FQNEAQ (reference sequence).

Details on this clone: A read error may produce the germline difference seen at one junction end. The chain combines TRBV28 with TRBJ1-2; the match to TRBD1 covers 10 bases. The CDR3 is 11 residues long. Germline V gives CDR1 MDHEN, CDR2 SYDVKM. The DNA for the CDR3 is TGTGCCAGCAGTAGGGGACAGGGGATCCTATTC. Translated: CASSRGQGILF.

The chain is built from TRBV6-1 and TRBJ2-2, with a tentative D call TRBD2 (6 bases). CDR1 is MNHNS and CDR2 is SASEGT in the germline V gene. The ends were cut back, 7 bases at V and 3 bases at J, with 15 bases in the middle. CDR3 length equals 15 residues. For the CDR3, the DNA is TGTGCCAGCAAGGCCGGGGGACGTGACACCGGGGAGCTGTTTTTT. This encodes CASKAGGRDTGELFF.

The genes are TRBV5-5 and TRBJ1-1; 8 positions agree with TRBD1. The CDR3 has 16 residues. The V gene's germline CDR1 is SGHKS and CDR2 YYEKEE (reference sequence). J lost 3 bases, V lost 0 bases, and 7 bases had no gene match. CDR3 nucleotide sequence: TGTGCCAGCAGCTTGGCGCCGACAGGGGCGTACACTGAAGCTTTCTTT. Encoded protein: CASSLAPTGAYTEAFF. Full variable domain (rest looked up from reference TRBV5-5 and TRBJ1-1): DAGVTQSPTHLIKTRGQQVTLRCSPISGHKSVSWYQQVLGQGPQFIFQYYEKEERGRGNFPDRFSARQFPNYSSELNVNALLLGDSALYLCASSLAPTGAYTEAFFGQGTRLTVV.

The CDR3 nucleotides are TGTGCCAGCAGCGAGACTCCATTCACGGACACTGAAGCTTTCTTT. Protein product: CASSETPFTDTEAFF. The chain uses TRBV7-2 and TRBJ1-1; no clear D. CDR3 size: 15 residues. Germline loops: CDR1 SGHTA, CDR2 FQGNSA. The germline V and J ends were trimmed by 5 bases and 3 bases, with 16 bases remaining between them. Combining the CDR3 with reference TRBV7-2 and TRBJ1-1 gives the whole variable domain GAGVSQSPSNKVTEKGKDVELRCDPISGHTALYWYRQSLGQGLEFLIYFQGNSAPDKSGLPSDRFSAERTGGSVSTLTIQRTQQEDSAVYLCASSETPFTDTEAFFGQGTRLTVV.

As for this clone: Different DNA sequences within this sample yield the same CDR3. The J gene is TRBJ2-7, the V gene TRBV11-3; D is ambiguous. This CDR3 has 16 residues. Trimming removed 4 bases from V and 2 bases from J, with 18 bases in between. CDR1 and CDR2 (germline): SGHNT, YENEEA. CDR3 bases: TGTGCCAGCAGCTCCCCATTTGGGCCACCAACCTACGAGCAGTACTTC. This codes for CASSSPFGPPTYEQYF.